This TCR beta chain emerged from a study of untreated major depressive disorder. Broader study findings: CD4+ T cells from depressed patients used TRBV05-01 (Vbeta 5.1) more often than controls. Generalizability is limited by the comparatively small study sample.

Patients scored at least 18 on the Hamilton Depression Scale with DSM-IV major depression. Around 94% CD4+ purity was typical by flow cytometry. CDR3 length: 15 amino acids. Germline CDR1 is MNHNS and CDR2 is SASEGT. The V gene lost 8 bases and the J gene lost 3 bases, with 16 bases spanning the gap. Worth noting for this clone: Its specificity is unknown.

Produced via immunoSEQ multiplex PCR; TCRdb's table is partial and in-frame only. The repertoire consists of around 23,000 clones, with about nine tenths occurring once and the leading ten covering around 0.78%. The receptor was derived from a young woman with major depressive disorder. This chain joins TRBV6-1 and TRBJ2-2, with D possibly matching TRBD2 (6 bases). The source material was CD4+ T cells from PBMCs. CDR3 loop: CASGSRERYTGELFF. The CDR3 bases are TGTGCCAGCGGGAGTCGGGAGCGCTACACCGGGGAGCTGTTTTTT.